Listed here are 6 T cell receptor beta chains from one sample, sequenced in a study of shared clonotypes between healthy human individuals. CD8 cells classed as naive were CD45RO-negative and positively selected for CCR7, excluding terminally differentiated effector memory CD45RA+ cells. Some clones are missing from TCRdb's copy, which holds only in-frame ones; the method was immunoSEQ multiplex PCR. Of some 580,000 clones listed, roughly 98% are singletons. The specimen was naive CD8+ T cells sorted from blood. The receptors here all came from a man younger than 45 in good health.

V usage is TRBV7-9 and J usage is TRBJ2-1; tentatively, D is TRBD1 (5 bases). CDR3 length: 14 residues. Germline assignment: CDR1 SEHNR and CDR2 FQNEAQ (reference sequence). The V gene lost 2 bases and the J gene lost 6 bases, with 11 bases spanning the gap. The CDR3 loop reads CASSLTGQGNEQFF. The CDR3 nucleotides read TGTGCCAGCAGCTTAACGGGCCAGGGCAATGAGCAGTTCTTC. Full variable domain (remainder filled in from reference TRBV7-9 and TRBJ2-1): DTGVSQNPRHKITKRGQNVTFRCDPISEHNRLYWYRQTLGQGPEFLTYFQNEAQLEKSRLLSDRFSAERPKGSFSTLEIQRTEQGDSAMYLCASSLTGQGNEQFFGPGTRLTVL.

The chain recombines TRBV7-9 with TRBJ2-3; D uncertain. Per germline, CDR1 SEHNR and CDR2 FQNEAQ (reference sequence). The CDR3 consists of 17 residues. The ends were cut back, 2 bases at V and 5 bases at J, with 20 bases in the middle. The CDR3 loop reads CASSLRISPPTGDTQYF. In DNA, the CDR3 is TGTGCCAGCAGCTTAAGAATCTCTCCCCCTACGGGAGATACGCAGTATTTT.

V is TRBV29-1 and J is TRBJ2-7; no firm D call. The length of the CDR3 is 12 residues. V lost 2 bases and J 3 bases, leaving 8 bases between the germline ends. Germline V gene data show CDR1 as SQVTM and CDR2 as ANQGSEA. The CDR3 region is CSVEKDVYEQYF. CDR3 coding DNA: TGCAGCGTTGAAAAGGATGTCTACGAGCAGTACTTC.

The chain has TRBV29-1 and TRBJ2-5; 12 positions match TRBD2. The CDR3 is 15 amino acids. The V segment lost 8 bases and the J segment 5 bases; nucleotides outside the gene matches: 12. Germline V CDR1 and CDR2: SQVTM, ANQGSEA. The CDR3 nucleotides read TGCAGCCCCGGAGGGCTAGCGGGAGGGGGGGAGACCCAGTACTTC. Amino acid sequence: CSPGGLAGGGETQYF.

The rearrangement uses TRBV7-6 and TRBJ1-1; D is uncertain. The CDR3 length is 14 residues. Trimming took 6 bases from V and 3 from J, leaving 14 bases between them. CDR1 and CDR2 (germline): SGHVS, FNYEAQ. The CDR3 DNA is TGTGCCAGCAGAGATAGTCTTGGGGACACTGAAGCTTTCTTT. Protein product: CASRDSLGDTEAFF. Supplemented by reference TRBV7-6 and TRBJ1-1, the full variable domain reads GAGVSQSPRYKVTKRGQDVALRCDPISGHVSLYWYRQALGQGPEFLTYFNYEAQQDKSGLPNDRFSAERPEGSISTLTIQRTEQRDSAMYRCASRDSLGDTEAFFGQGTRLTVV.

This rearrangement joins TRBV5-6 to TRBJ1-2; D might be TRBD1 (5 bases). The V end was cut by 4 bases, the J end by 8 bases, with 12 bases between. Germline V gives CDR1 SGHDT, CDR2 YYEEEE. This CDR3 has 12 residues. The CDR3 protein is CASSPGTTGYTF. CDR3 coding DNA: TGTGCCAGCAGCCCCGGGACTACCGGCTACACCTTC.